This T cell receptor beta chain was found in a study of T cells expressing NK-cell markers. The CDR3 has 15 amino acids. Germline V gene sequence: CDR1 SGHVS, CDR2 FNYEAQ. TCRdb reanalyzed the 5' RACE reads, giving one entry per CDR3 protein sequence and no DNA. The sample data list 440,000 or so distinct CDR3 sequences. This receptor was taken from a woman between 18 and 69 years old in good health. The chain carries TRBV7-6 and TRBJ2-1. The sequencing sample was made of blood T cells: a sorted CD56 or NKG2C T cell subset, CD4+ or CD8+ T cells, or bulk PBMC T cells (not recorded which). The CDR3 here is CASSSTVGSYNEQFF.